These T cell receptor beta chains were read from a single sample in a study of shared clonotypes between healthy human individuals. Clones were sequenced by immunoSEQ multiplex PCR, and TCRdb holds only the in-frame ones, with some missing. Of roughly 1,500,000 clones listed, 95% to 99% were seen once; the top ten hold roughly 0.42%. The sample taken for sequencing was naive CD4+ T cells sorted from blood. The receptor set was obtained from a man aged 25 to 40 in good health. Both conserved end residues are part of each CDR3. The order of the fields is D gene, V gene, J gene, clone size, CDR3 DNA, CDR3 protein. D genes are given only for firm matches. Clone size is shown for a subset of rows, as once, few, many or a class of expanded clone.

d_gene: TRBD1; v_gene: TRBV6-5; j_gene: TRBJ1-2; abundance: .; CDR3nt: TGTGCCAGCAGTCCCCCGGACAGGGGCCCGCGAGGCTACACCTTC; CDR3aa: CASSPPDRGPRGYTF
d_gene: .; v_gene: TRBV5-1; j_gene: TRBJ1-1; abundance: .; CDR3nt: TGCGCCAGCAGGGAGGAGACATGGACTGAAGCTTTCTTT; CDR3aa: CASREETWTEAFF
d_gene: TRBD1; v_gene: TRBV5-4; j_gene: TRBJ1-1; abundance: .; CDR3nt: TGTGCCAGCAGCTTGGGGGGGACAGTCAGGAACACTGAAGCTTTCTTT; CDR3aa: CASSLGGTVRNTEAFF
d_gene: TRBD2; v_gene: TRBV29-1; j_gene: TRBJ2-2; abundance: .; CDR3nt: TGCAGCGTTGCTGGGCGGGAGTTCACCGGGGAGCTGTTTTTT; CDR3aa: CSVAGREFTGELFF
d_gene: .; v_gene: TRBV20-1; j_gene: TRBJ2-7; abundance: .; CDR3nt: TGCAGTGCTAGAGAGGCGGGGCAGTACTTC; CDR3aa: CSAREAGQYF
d_gene: .; v_gene: TRBV18; j_gene: TRBJ2-7; abundance: once; CDR3nt: TGTGCCAGCTCACCAAGGCAGGGGGGAAACGAGCAGTACTTC; CDR3aa: CASSPRQGGNEQYF
d_gene: .; v_gene: TRBV7-2; j_gene: TRBJ2-3; abundance: .; CDR3nt: TGTGCCAGCAGCTTAACACTAACGGGAGTAAGAGATACGCAGTATTTT; CDR3aa: CASSLTLTGVRDTQYF
d_gene: TRBD1; v_gene: TRBV5-1; j_gene: TRBJ1-2; abundance: .; CDR3nt: TGCGCCAGCAGCGAGGGACAGCTCTATGGCTACACCTTC; CDR3aa: CASSEGQLYGYTF
d_gene: .; v_gene: TRBV6-5; j_gene: TRBJ2-7; abundance: once; CDR3nt: TGTGCCAGCAGACGAACAGGGAACTACGAGCAGTACTTC; CDR3aa: CASRRTGNYEQYF
d_gene: .; v_gene: TRBV19; j_gene: TRBJ1-4; abundance: .; CDR3nt: TGTGCCAGTAGTACCCGGACACTCGGAGGTGAAAAACTGTTTTTT; CDR3aa: CASSTRTLGGEKLFF
d_gene: .; v_gene: TRBV19; j_gene: TRBJ1-1; abundance: .; CDR3nt: TGTGCCAGTAGTATAGGAGCGGCAGTGAGCACTGAAGCTTTCTTT; CDR3aa: CASSIGAAVSTEAFF
d_gene: .; v_gene: TRBV20-1; j_gene: TRBJ1-4; abundance: .; CDR3nt: TGCAGTGCTCGAATTAGTGAAAAACTGTTTTTT; CDR3aa: CSARISEKLFF
d_gene: .; v_gene: TRBV4-3; j_gene: TRBJ2-1; abundance: .; CDR3nt: TGCGCCAGCAGCCAAGTTAAGGGTAGCGGCTACAATGAGCAGTTCTTC; CDR3aa: CASSQVKGSGYNEQFF
d_gene: TRBD2; v_gene: TRBV7-6; j_gene: TRBJ2-3; abundance: .; CDR3nt: TGTGCCAGCAGCTTAGGAGCGGGAGGGAGCACAGATACGCAGTATTTT; CDR3aa: CASSLGAGGSTDTQYF
d_gene: TRBD2; v_gene: TRBV5-1; j_gene: TRBJ2-1; abundance: .; CDR3nt: TGCGCCAGCAGCTTCGGACTAGTTGGCTACAATGAGCAGTTCTTC; CDR3aa: CASSFGLVGYNEQFF
d_gene: TRBD2; v_gene: TRBV7-6; j_gene: TRBJ2-3; abundance: .; CDR3nt: TGTGCCAGCAGCCCAAGGACTAGCGGGCCCGTCACAGATACGCAGTATTTT; CDR3aa: CASSPRTSGPVTDTQYF
d_gene: .; v_gene: TRBV19; j_gene: TRBJ1-3; abundance: .; CDR3nt: TGTGCCAGTAGTATGCGGGACACCGGTAATGGAAACACCATATATTTT; CDR3aa: CASSMRDTGNGNTIYF
d_gene: .; v_gene: TRBV5-6; j_gene: TRBJ2-3; abundance: .; CDR3nt: TGTGCCAGCAGCTTTGATAAACCAGATACGCAGTATTTT; CDR3aa: CASSFDKPDTQYF
d_gene: .; v_gene: TRBV9; j_gene: TRBJ2-7; abundance: .; CDR3nt: TGTGCCAGCAGCGTAAGGGACATAGCCTACGAGCAGTACTTC; CDR3aa: CASSVRDIAYEQYF
d_gene: .; v_gene: TRBV6-1; j_gene: TRBJ2-7; abundance: .; CDR3nt: TGTGCCAGCAGTGAAGAGGAGGCAGGCCCAACCTACGAGCAGTACTTC; CDR3aa: CASSEEEAGPTYEQYF
d_gene: TRBD1; v_gene: TRBV18; j_gene: TRBJ1-4; abundance: .; CDR3nt: TGTGCCAGCTCACCACGTCAGGGGGTTGTAAAACTGTTTTTT; CDR3aa: CASSPRQGVVKLFF
d_gene: .; v_gene: TRBV19; j_gene: TRBJ1-5; abundance: .; CDR3nt: TGTGCCACCAATGGACTGCCCGACGCGCCCCAGCATTTT; CDR3aa: CATNGLPDAPQHF
d_gene: TRBD1; v_gene: TRBV27; j_gene: TRBJ2-1; abundance: .; CDR3nt: TGTGCCAGCAGTAGACAGGGGCAGTTCTTC; CDR3aa: CASSRQGQFF
d_gene: .; v_gene: TRBV5-1; j_gene: TRBJ2-2; abundance: .; CDR3nt: TGCGCCAGCAGCTTGGATCAGGCCGGGGAGCTGTTTTTT; CDR3aa: CASSLDQAGELFF
d_gene: TRBD2; v_gene: TRBV27; j_gene: TRBJ2-4; abundance: .; CDR3nt: TGTGCCAGCTACCCTAGCGGGAGGGGGAACATTCAGTACTTC; CDR3aa: CASYPSGRGNIQYF
d_gene: TRBD1; v_gene: TRBV19; j_gene: TRBJ1-1; abundance: .; CDR3nt: TGTGCCAGTAGTATGTTCTATATGAAAAGGGACAGTCAGAACACTGAAGCTTTCTTT; CDR3aa: CASSMFYMKRDSQNTEAFF
d_gene: TRBD1; v_gene: TRBV5-1; j_gene: TRBJ2-5; abundance: .; CDR3nt: TGCGCCAGCAGCTTGGGGGACAGGGAATCGGAGACCCAGTACTTC; CDR3aa: CASSLGDRESETQYF
d_gene: .; v_gene: TRBV12-2; j_gene: TRBJ2-5; abundance: .; CDR3nt: TGTGCAAGTCGCTTAGGGCCTGGACCGGGGTTTATAGAGACCCAGTACTTC; CDR3aa: CASRLGPGPGFIETQYF
d_gene: .; v_gene: TRBV18; j_gene: TRBJ2-3; abundance: .; CDR3nt: TGTGCCAGCTCACCAAACACAGATACGCAGTATTTT; CDR3aa: CASSPNTDTQYF
d_gene: .; v_gene: TRBV5-1; j_gene: TRBJ1-1; abundance: .; CDR3nt: TGCGCCAGCAGCAAGGACGTCGACACTGAAGCTTTCTTT; CDR3aa: CASSKDVDTEAFF
d_gene: TRBD1; v_gene: TRBV25-1; j_gene: TRBJ2-1; abundance: once; CDR3nt: TGTGCCAGCAGTGACCGGACAGGGAGAGGGAGGTCCTACAATGAGCAGTTCTTC; CDR3aa: CASSDRTGRGRSYNEQFF
d_gene: TRBD1; v_gene: TRBV5-4; j_gene: TRBJ1-1; abundance: .; CDR3nt: TGTGCCAGCAGATCGACAGGGGGCGCGAGCACTGAAGCTTTCTTT; CDR3aa: CASRSTGGASTEAFF
d_gene: TRBD2; v_gene: TRBV5-5; j_gene: TRBJ2-7; abundance: .; CDR3nt: TGTGCCTCCAATAGGGGCGGGAGGATCGAGTACGAGCAGTACTTC; CDR3aa: CASNRGGRIEYEQYF
d_gene: TRBD2; v_gene: TRBV29-1; j_gene: TRBJ2-3; abundance: once; CDR3nt: TGCAGCGTTGAAGGCGCAGCCAGCGGGAGTCCCGATACGCAGTATTTT; CDR3aa: CSVEGAASGSPDTQYF
d_gene: TRBD1; v_gene: TRBV5-4; j_gene: TRBJ2-7; abundance: .; CDR3nt: TGTGCCAGCAGCCCGGGACAGGGGATCTACGAGCAGTACTTC; CDR3aa: CASSPGQGIYEQYF
d_gene: .; v_gene: TRBV6-6; j_gene: TRBJ1-5; abundance: .; CDR3nt: TGTGCCACGGCGTCCCGGAGGGGGTATAGCAATCAGCCCCAGCATTTT; CDR3aa: CATASRRGYSNQPQHF
d_gene: TRBD1; v_gene: TRBV6-5; j_gene: TRBJ1-1; abundance: .; CDR3nt: TGTGCCAGCAGTTACGGAGGGGGCCCTGAAGCTTTCTTT; CDR3aa: CASSYGGGPEAFF
d_gene: .; v_gene: TRBV18; j_gene: TRBJ1-1; abundance: .; CDR3nt: TGTGCCAGCTCACCGTTGAGAGAGAACACTGAAGCTTTCTTT; CDR3aa: CASSPLRENTEAFF
d_gene: .; v_gene: TRBV7-2; j_gene: TRBJ2-5; abundance: .; CDR3nt: TGTGCCAGCAGCCGCCCCTCGCTGCAAGAGACCCAGTACTTC; CDR3aa: CASSRPSLQETQYF
d_gene: .; v_gene: TRBV18; j_gene: TRBJ1-3; abundance: .; CDR3nt: TGTGCCAGCTCAAATACATTTGGAAACACCATATATTTT; CDR3aa: CASSNTFGNTIYF
d_gene: TRBD2; v_gene: TRBV5-8; j_gene: TRBJ2-5; abundance: .; CDR3nt: TGTGCCAGCAGCTTGGGCCTAGCGGGGATACATCAAGAGACCCAGTACTTC; CDR3aa: CASSLGLAGIHQETQYF
d_gene: .; v_gene: TRBV6-6; j_gene: TRBJ1-4; abundance: once; CDR3nt: TGTGCCAGCAATTTAGGGTACCTCACTAATGAAAAACTGTTTTTT; CDR3aa: CASNLGYLTNEKLFF
d_gene: TRBD1; v_gene: TRBV6-1; j_gene: TRBJ1-4; abundance: .; CDR3nt: TGTGCCAGCAGTACCCGGGACAGCGAAAAACTGTTTTTT; CDR3aa: CASSTRDSEKLFF
d_gene: TRBD2; v_gene: TRBV5-1; j_gene: TRBJ2-3; abundance: .; CDR3nt: TGCGCCAGCACACAAGTAGCGGGCGCAGATACGCAGTATTTT; CDR3aa: CASTQVAGADTQYF
d_gene: .; v_gene: TRBV5-1; j_gene: TRBJ1-2; abundance: once; CDR3nt: TGCGCCAGCAGCTTGGCGAGTGTACTTAACTATGGCTACACCTTC; CDR3aa: CASSLASVLNYGYTF
d_gene: .; v_gene: TRBV7-9; j_gene: TRBJ1-2; abundance: .; CDR3nt: TGTGCCAGCAGCCCTAGACGGTTTAGACCGGGCTATGGCTACACCTTC; CDR3aa: CASSPRRFRPGYGYTF